These 25 T cell receptor beta chains came from one sample sequenced in a study of T cell responses to AZD1222 COVID-19 vaccine. Assay: immunoSEQ multiplex PCR; the TCRdb copy retains only in-frame clones and omits some. The table has 90,000 to 110,000 clones, about 89% seen once; the top ten hold around 7%. The sample here was peripheral blood, taken on day 0 of AZD1222 vaccination. Receptor source: an adult in good health.

The chain couples TRBV7-9 to TRBJ2-1; D unresolved. Per the germline V gene, CDR1 is SEHNR and CDR2 is FQNEAQ (reference sequence). This CDR3 contains 14 residues. V was shortened by 2 bases and J by 15 bases, with 20 bases between the two germline ends. CDR3 sequence: CASSLITKPPPWFF. The CDR3 DNA follows: TGTGCCAGCAGCTTAATAACTAAACCCCCGCCCTGGTTCTTC.

The CDR3 region is CASSPGRRYGYTF. Here the CDR3 DNA reads TGTGCCAGCAGCCCGGGACGGCGGTATGGCTACACCTTC. The rearrangement links TRBV7-2 to TRBJ1-2; TRBD1 might be the D (5 bases). Germline-derived CDR1 and CDR2 are SGHTA and FQGNSA. The CDR3 has 13 amino acids. V lost 5 bases to trimming and J lost 5 bases, with 12 bases between them. The full variable domain, with the rest looked up from reference TRBV7-2 and TRBJ1-2, is GAGVSQSPSNKVTEKGKDVELRCDPISGHTALYWYRQSLGQGLEFLIYFQGNSAPDKSGLPSDRFSAERTGGSVSTLTIQRTQQEDSAVYLCASSPGRRYGYTFGSGTRLTVV.

The chain joins TRBV7-6 to TRBJ2-3; the D gene is possibly TRBD2 (6 bases). Germline loops: CDR1 SGHVS, CDR2 FNYEAQ. The CDR3 consists of 17 residues. Trimming took 3 bases from V and 4 from J, leaving 20 bases between them. CDR3 protein: CASSLRVADPRPDTQYF. CDR3 DNA sequence: TGTGCCAGCAGCTTGAGGGTAGCGGACCCTCGCCCAGATACGCAGTATTTT. Drawing the rest from reference TRBV7-6 and TRBJ2-3, the complete variable domain is GAGVSQSPRYKVTKRGQDVALRCDPISGHVSLYWYRQALGQGPEFLTYFNYEAQQDKSGLPNDRFSAERPEGSISTLTIQRTEQRDSAMYRCASSLRVADPRPDTQYFGPGTRLTVL.

The chain joins TRBV19 to TRBJ2-1; 10 nucleotides match TRBD2. The CDR3 runs to 15 residues. Germline-derived CDR1 and CDR2 are LNHDA and SQIVND (reference sequence). J lost 5 bases, V lost 4 bases, and 5 bases had no gene match. This chain's CDR3 is CASSTVTSGHNEQFF. The CDR3 coding sequence is TGTGCCAGTAGTACCGTGACTAGCGGGCACAATGAGCAGTTCTTC.

As concerns this clone: A read error may explain this, as a much larger clone is one base away. The sample contains more than one DNA sequence encoding this CDR3. V usage is TRBV10-3 and J usage is TRBJ1-6; 10 nucleotides agree with TRBD1. CDR1 and CDR2 (germline): ENHRY, SYGVKD. The CDR3 consists of 17 residues. The CDR3 coding sequence is TGTGCTATCAGTACGGGACAGGGGCTACTTTATAATTCACCCCTCCACTTT. Protein sequence: CAISTGQGLLYNSPLHF.

The chain has TRBV19 and TRBJ2-1, with 7 bases that match TRBD1. J was trimmed by 4 bases and V by 5 bases; bases with no gene match: 8. The CDR3 covers 15 residues. The V gene's germline CDR1 is LNHDA and CDR2 SQIVND (reference sequence). The CDR3 region is CASSYGTAGYNEQFF. The CDR3, as DNA: TGTGCCAGTAGTTACGGGACAGCTGGTTACAATGAGCAGTTCTTC.

This clone was recorded only once. The chain links TRBV5-1 to TRBJ2-1, with D perhaps being TRBD1 or TRBD2 (5 bases each). V was cut by 1 base and J by 3 bases, with 11 bases left in between. From germline, CDR1 is SGHRS and CDR2 YFSETQ. CDR3 length: 15 residues. The chain's CDR3 is CASSLLGGGYNEQFF. The CDR3 DNA sequence: TGCGCCAGCAGCTTGCTGGGTGGGGGCTACAATGAGCAGTTCTTC. Combining the CDR3 with reference TRBV5-1 and TRBJ2-1 gives the whole variable domain KAGVTQTPRYLIKTRGQQVTLSCSPISGHRSVSWYQQTPGQGLQFLFEYFSETQRNKGNFPGRFSGRQFSNSRSEMNVSTLELGDSALYLCASSLLGGGYNEQFFGPGTRLTVL.

V usage is TRBV5-5 and J usage is TRBJ1-2, with TRBD1 matching over 8 bases. The CDR3 has 13 residues. Germline CDR1 and CDR2: SGHKS and YYEKEE (reference sequence). Trimming removed 4 bases from V and 7 bases from J; junction bases left unmatched: 6. As DNA, the CDR3 is TGTGCCAGCAGCCCATGGACAGGGTTTGGCTACACCTTC. It encodes CASSPWTGFGYTF.

The chain joins TRBV30 to TRBJ1-2; 8 bases map to TRBD1. There are 14 residues in the CDR3. The germline gives CDR1 GTSNPN, CDR2 SVGIG (reference sequence). Trimming took 5 bases from V and 4 from J; bases not matched to a gene: 9. The CDR3 loop is CAWVVRGRGYGYTF. CDR3 bases: TGTGCCTGGGTCGTCAGGGGGCGCGGCTATGGCTACACCTTC. Using reference TRBV30 and TRBJ1-2 for the parts outside the CDR3, the full variable domain is SQTIHQWPATLVQPVGSPLSLECTVEGTSNPNLYWYRQAAGRGLQLLFYSVGIGQISSEVPQNLSASRPQDRQFILSSKKLLLSDSGFYLCAWVVRGRGYGYTFGSGTRLTVV.

The V gene is TRBV7-2, the J gene TRBJ2-1, with 9 bases lining up with TRBD2. Germline V gives CDR1 SGHTA, CDR2 FQGNSA. The CDR3 covers 15 residues. V shed 5 bases and J 4 bases; nucleotides not matched to a gene: 6. The CDR3 sequence is CASSHLAGSYNEQFF. The DNA of the CDR3 is TGTGCCAGCAGCCACCTAGCGGGGTCTTACAATGAGCAGTTCTTC.

This clone was seen a few times. The chain has TRBV6-5 and TRBJ2-7; D perhaps matches TRBD1 (5 bases). There are 13 residues in the CDR3. With 0 bases removed from V and 10 bases from J, the gap between germline ends came to 13 bases. Germline CDR1 is MNHEY and CDR2 is SVGAGI. CDR3 DNA: TGTGCCAGCAGTTACTCCTACGACAGACTCCAGTACTTC. Translated: CASSYSYDRLQYF.

The gene calls are TRBV18 and TRBJ2-1, with a weak D call TRBD2 (6 bases). The CDR3 is 14 amino acids. Looked up from germline, CDR1 is KGHSH and CDR2 is LQKENI. Trimming removed 3 bases at V and 7 bases at J, with 13 bases between. CDR3 sequence (DNA): TGTGCCAGCTCACCGGACCTCAGCGGGAATGAGCAGTTCTTC. The encoded protein is CASSPDLSGNEQFF.

The V gene is TRBV6-2 or TRBV6-3, the J gene TRBJ2-1; tentative D call: TRBD2 (5 bases). Trimming shortened V by 4 bases and J by 0 bases, and 10 bases separated the two germline ends. This CDR3 region has 15 residues. Germline-derived CDR1 and CDR2 are MNHEY and SVGEGT. CDR3 coding DNA: TGTGCCAGCAGTTTTGAGGGTCTCTCCTACAATGAGCAGTTCTTC. Its translation: CASSFEGLSYNEQFF.

This sequence joins TRBV7-9 and TRBJ1-5; 7 nucleotides line up with TRBD1. CDR1 and CDR2 from the germline V gene are SEHNR and FQNEAQ (reference sequence). Losses at the gene ends were 4 bases for V and 2 bases for J; bases not matched to a gene: 5. The CDR3 runs 15 residues. CDR3 nucleotides: TGTGCCAGCAGCTCGAACAGGGGAGGCAATCAGCCCCAGCATTTT. It specifies CASSSNRGGNQPQHF.

CDR3 in amino acids: CASSQGQVQPQHF. For the CDR3, the DNA is TGTGCCAGCAGCCAAGGACAGGTTCAACCCCAGCATTTT. This chain joins TRBV16 and TRBJ1-5, with 7 bases fitting TRBD1. Germline CDR1 and CDR2: KGHSY and FQNENV. The CDR3 spans 13 residues. The V segment lost 2 bases and the J segment 10 bases; nucleotides outside the gene matches: 5.

As to this clone: This specimen includes other DNA sequences encoding the same CDR3. The chain employs TRBV10-1 and TRBJ1-1; 7 positions agree with TRBD1. Germline values: CDR1 WNHNN, CDR2 SYGVQD (reference sequence). This CDR3 has 13 amino acids. Unmatched junction bases numbered 4, after V lost 3 bases and J lost 6 bases. CDR3 coding DNA: TGCGCCAGCAGTGAACGACAGGGTTCTGAAGCTTTCTTT. It specifies CASSERQGSEAFF.

This chain connects TRBV18 to TRBJ1-5, with a possible D match to TRBD1 (5 bases). Trimming took 5 bases from V and 4 from J, leaving 15 bases between them. The germline V gene encodes CDR1 KGHSH and CDR2 LQKENI. This CDR3 comprises 15 residues. The CDR3 sequence: CASSAGRSVNQPQHF. The CDR3 region has the DNA TGTGCCAGCTCAGCGGGACGGTCGGTAAATCAGCCCCAGCATTTT.

The J gene is TRBJ1-4, the V gene TRBV3-1 (or the pseudogene TRBV3-2), with D perhaps TRBD1 (6 bases). From germline, CDR1 is LGHDT and CDR2 YNNKEL (reference sequence). V was trimmed by 0 bases and J by 11 bases, leaving 13 bases between them. The CDR3 consists of 14 residues. Here the CDR3 DNA reads TGTGCCAGCAGCCAAGATTGGGAGAGGGGGAAACTGTTTTTT. As protein: CASSQDWERGKLFF.

This chain uses TRBV6-5 with TRBJ2-7; no clear D gene. Germline assignment: CDR1 MNHEY and CDR2 SVGAGI. The CDR3 is 14 residues long. Trimming took off 3 bases at V and 1 base at J, with 10 bases between the two ends. The DNA for the CDR3 is TGTGCCAGCAGTTATTCCGACGAGTCCTACGAGCAGTACTTC. The encoded protein is CASSYSDESYEQYF.

This rearrangement joins TRBV11-2 to TRBJ1-1, with TRBD1 matching 8 bases. CDR1 is SGHAT, CDR2 FQNNGV, per germline. J gave up 4 bases and V 5 bases, and 6 bases lay outside the gene matches. CDR3 length equals 14 residues. CDR3 residues: CASSQGQGRTEAFF. CDR3 nucleotides: TGTGCCAGCAGCCAAGGACAGGGACGCACTGAAGCTTTCTTT.

The chain recombines TRBV5-1 with TRBJ2-3; D possibly corresponds to TRBD1 (6 bases). CDR3 size: 15 residues. V gave up 5 bases and J gave up 2 bases, with 15 bases separating them. Per the germline V gene, CDR1 is SGHRS and CDR2 is YFSETQ. Here the CDR3 DNA reads TGCGCCAGCAGGGATACGGGACACCACACAGATACGCAGTATTTT. Translated: CASRDTGHHTDTQYF.

The V and J genes are TRBV3-1 (or the pseudogene TRBV3-2) and TRBJ2-5; D is undetermined. The V and J ends lost 0 bases and 7 bases respectively, with 9 bases between them. Germline V CDR1 and CDR2: LGHDT, YNNKEL (reference sequence). CDR3 size: 13 residues. Written as DNA, the CDR3 is TGTGCCAGCAGCCAAGAGTCCTATAGGACCCAGTACTTC. It codes for CASSQESYRTQYF.

This chain uses TRBV7-9 with TRBJ1-5; 7 bases line up with TRBD1. The V gene end was trimmed by 5 bases and the J gene end by 3 bases; junction bases not matched to a gene: 10. The CDR3 covers 16 residues. CDR1 SEHNR and CDR2 FQNEAQ come from the germline V gene (reference sequence). CDR3 in amino acids: CASSAAYGTVNQPQHF. CDR3 coding DNA: TGTGCCAGCAGCGCCGCTTACGGGACAGTCAATCAGCCCCAGCATTTT.

This clone is a singleton in its sample. Written as DNA, the CDR3 is TGTGCCAGTAGTATAGGGGGTGTCTATGGCTACACCTTC. Translation gives CASSIGGVYGYTF. The chain links TRBV19 to TRBJ1-2; D is ambiguous. The CDR3 consists of 13 residues. CDR1 is LNHDA and CDR2 is SQIVND in the germline V gene (reference sequence). V lost 1 base and J lost 4, with 7 bases in between.

V usage is TRBV5-6 and J usage is TRBJ1-2, with no clear D. Trimming took 2 bases from V and 2 from J, leaving 7 bases between them. Germline assignment: CDR1 SGHDT and CDR2 YYEEEE. CDR3 length equals 13 residues. In DNA, the CDR3 is TGTGCCAGCAGCTTTGAACGGAACTATGGCTACACCTTC. Amino acid sequence: CASSFERNYGYTF.